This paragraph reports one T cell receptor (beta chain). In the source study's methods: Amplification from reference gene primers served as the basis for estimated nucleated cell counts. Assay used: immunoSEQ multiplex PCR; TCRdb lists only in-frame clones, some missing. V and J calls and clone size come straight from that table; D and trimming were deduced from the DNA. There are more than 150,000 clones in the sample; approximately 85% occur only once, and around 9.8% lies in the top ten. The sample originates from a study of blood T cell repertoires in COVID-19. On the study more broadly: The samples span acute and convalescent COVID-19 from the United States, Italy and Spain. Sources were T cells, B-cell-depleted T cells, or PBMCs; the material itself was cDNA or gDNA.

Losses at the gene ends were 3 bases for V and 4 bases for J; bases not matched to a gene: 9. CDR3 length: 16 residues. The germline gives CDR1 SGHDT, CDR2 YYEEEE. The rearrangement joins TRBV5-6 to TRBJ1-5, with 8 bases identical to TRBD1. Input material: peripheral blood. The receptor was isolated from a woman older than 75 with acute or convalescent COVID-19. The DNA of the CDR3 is TGTGCCAGCAGCTCGACCGGGACAGGTCGTAATCAGCCCCAGCATTTT. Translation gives CASSSTGTGRNQPQHF.